The 4 T cell receptor beta chains given below trace back to one sample, sequenced in a study of T-cell reconstitution after alpha-beta-depleted transplantation in children. As it was prepared, the TCRbeta library received unique molecular identifiers. TCRdb ran MiXCR on the PCR reads and lists one entry per CDR3 protein. The sample has 500,000 to 750,000 distinct CDR3 sequences; roughly 30% are singletons. Sequences were derived from PBMCs, sampled before TCRalphabeta/CD19-depleted stem cell transplant. These receptors were taken from a boy under two years old with Wiskott-Aldrich syndrome, due to receive a stem cell transplant.

The genes are TRBV20-1 and TRBJ2-1, with TRBD2 matching over 12 bases. V gave up 6 bases and J gave up 4 bases; unmatched junction bases: 7. This CDR3 has 15 residues. CDR1 and CDR2 (germline): DFQATT, SNEGSKA (reference sequence). The CDR3 here is CSAHGGLAGYNEQFF. CDR3 DNA sequence: TGCAGTGCCCACGGCGGACTAGCGGGATACAATGAGCAGTTCTTC.

V usage is TRBV20-1 and J usage is TRBJ2-3; no clear D gene. Trimming removed 4 bases from V and 5 bases from J, with 10 bases in between. This CDR3 has 12 residues. Germline V CDR1 and CDR2: DFQATT, SNEGSKA (reference sequence). The CDR3 nucleotides are TGCAGTGCTACCTCCCCTGGAGATACGCAGTATTTT. It specifies CSATSPGDTQYF.

This clonotype occurred a few times. The CDR3 sequence: CSATGTSSYNEQFF. The DNA for the CDR3 is TGCAGTGCCACCGGGACTAGCTCCTACAATGAGCAGTTCTTC. J is TRBJ2-1 and V is TRBV20-1, with TRBD2 matching 8 bases. The CDR3 runs 14 residues. With 6 bases clipped from V and 0 bases from J, the junction kept 4 bases outside the gene matches. CDR1 is DFQATT and CDR2 is SNEGSKA in the germline V gene (reference sequence).

This clonotype was observed a handful of times. This chain connects TRBV4-1 to TRBJ2-7; D not resolved. The V gene lost 1 base and the J gene lost 3 bases, with 13 bases spanning the gap. The CDR3 spans 15 residues. Germline loops: CDR1 MGHRA, CDR2 YSYEKL. This CDR3 reads CASSQGGRIIYEQYF. The CDR3 DNA reads as TGCGCCAGCAGCCAAGGTGGTAGAATTATCTACGAGCAGTACTTC.